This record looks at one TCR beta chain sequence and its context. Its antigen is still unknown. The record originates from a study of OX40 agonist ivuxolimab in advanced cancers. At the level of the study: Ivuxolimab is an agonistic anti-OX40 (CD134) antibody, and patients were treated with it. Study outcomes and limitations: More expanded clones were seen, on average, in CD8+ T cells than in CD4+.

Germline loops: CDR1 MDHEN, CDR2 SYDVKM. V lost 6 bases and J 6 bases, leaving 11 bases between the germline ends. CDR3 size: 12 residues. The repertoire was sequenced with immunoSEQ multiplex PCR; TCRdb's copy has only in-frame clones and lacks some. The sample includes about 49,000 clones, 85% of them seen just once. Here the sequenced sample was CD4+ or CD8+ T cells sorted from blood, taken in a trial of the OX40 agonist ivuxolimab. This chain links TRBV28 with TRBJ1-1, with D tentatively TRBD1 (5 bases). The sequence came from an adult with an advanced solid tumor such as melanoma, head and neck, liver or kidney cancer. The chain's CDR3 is CASRTGVPEAFF. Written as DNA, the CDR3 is TGTGCCAGCAGGACGGGGGTTCCTGAAGCTTTCTTT.